The sequence of this TCR beta chain was determined in a study of cytomegalovirus exposure and HLA in healthy donors. Notes on this clone: Its matching antigen is unknown.

Findings and caveats of the study: The Asian-associated ancestry cluster reportedly had fewer N-insertions than the approximately 670-donor mean in a later analysis.

13 Jbeta primers and 60 Vbeta primers were used for the PCR. Clones were sequenced by immunoSEQ multiplex PCR, and TCRdb holds only the in-frame ones, with some missing. The sample contains 95,000 to 150,000 clones, about 83% of which appear only once. CDR1 is SGHDT and CDR2 is YYEEEE in the germline V gene. The CDR3 is made up of 16 amino acids. V dropped 7 bases and J dropped 7; count of bases not matched to a gene: 14. Sequencing was performed on PBMCs. The TCR sequence derives from a woman aged 35 to 49 in good health and CMV-seropositive. The V and J genes are TRBV5-6 and TRBJ1-6; the match to TRBD1 covers 7 bases. The DNA for the CDR3 is TGTGCCAGCGGCACACGGCTGACAGGGCGGAATTCACCCCTCCACTTT. This encodes CASGTRLTGRNSPLHF.